This is a list of T cell receptor beta chains from one sample in a study of regulatory T cells in long-lasting Graves disease. TCRdb re-called the multiplex PCR reads with MiXCR, one entry per CDR3 protein. The sample has 550,000 or so distinct CDR3 sequences, approximately 12% seen once; the top ten hold 7.5% to 9%. The sample was also reused in another study, on T cells in Graves' hyperthyroidism and ophthalmopathy.

Specimen: peripheral blood mononuclear cells (PBMCs), collected at new diagnosis, from a patient treated with antithyroid drugs. The receptors stem from a woman aged 30 to 39 with Graves disease. CDR3s leave out the opening cysteine and the closing phenylalanine or tryptophan.

CDR3aa | j_gene | v_gene | len
ASSPGRSYEQY | TRBJ2-7 | TRBV5-1 | 11
SVENEPTGVGSGANVLT | TRBJ2-6 | TRBV29-1 | 17
ASSTGQGWEKLF | TRBJ1-4 | TRBV19 | 12
ASALAGGQETQY | TRBJ2-5 | TRBV6-2/TRBV6-3 | 12
ASSFSGRAGNEQF | TRBJ2-1 | TRBV12-3/TRBV12-4 | 13
ASSIRSSGYNEQF | TRBJ2-1 | TRBV19 | 13
ASSETSGRNTGELF | TRBJ2-2 | TRBV2 | 14
ASSFQTRYNEQF | TRBJ2-1 | TRBV7-9 | 12
ASRREHYNEQF | TRBJ2-1 | TRBV2 | 11
ASSLGRTEGKLF | TRBJ1-4 | TRBV7-2 | 12
ASTNRGYNSPLH | TRBJ1-6 | TRBV27 | 12
ASSPAVGSYEQY | TRBJ2-7 | TRBV7-9 | 12
ASSYRDTYGYT | TRBJ1-2 | TRBV7-9 | 11